A selection of T cell receptor beta chains follows, all from one sample in a study of blood T cell repertoires in COVID-19. TCRdb's copy holds only in-frame clones and misses some; the assay was immunoSEQ multiplex PCR. The sample shows 150,000 or so clones, approximately 80% of them seen only once. Material for sequencing was PBMCs or T cells enriched from blood (not recorded which). The receptors stem from a man in his fifties or sixties who had recovered from COVID-19. CDR3s include the opening cysteine and the closing phenylalanine or tryptophan. The D gene is left open where the match is weak.

cdr3_aa j_call v_call cdr3_length d_call
CASSSRTATNEKLFF TRBJ1-4 TRBV14 15 NA
CASSFSGTSGTGELFF TRBJ2-2 TRBV5-8 16 TRBD2
CASSRSAGLNQPQHF TRBJ1-5 TRBV4-3 15 NA
CASSVPGGLAWGTDTQYF TRBJ2-3 TRBV5-4 18 TRBD2
CASSFVRALEAFF TRBJ1-1 TRBV5-8 13 NA
CASWRQGVRNTGELFF TRBJ2-2 TRBV2 16 TRBD1
CASSERQTGYGYTF TRBJ1-2 TRBV6-1 14 TRBD1
CASSQSTATNEKLFF TRBJ1-4 TRBV23-1 15 NA
CASSVSGGAIDTQYF TRBJ2-3 TRBV9 15 TRBD2
CASSSRLAGSTDTQYF TRBJ2-3 TRBV5-4 16 TRBD2
CASSGTGDQPQHF TRBJ1-5 TRBV19 13 TRBD1
CASSQYRGKTQYF TRBJ2-5 TRBV23-1 13 NA
CASSLATGSSYNSPLHF TRBJ1-6 TRBV18 17 NA
CASSFYEGPDGNGYTF TRBJ1-2 TRBV7-7 16 NA
CASSAGGPQFF TRBJ2-1 TRBV27 11 TRBD1
CASSALAGVTDTQYF TRBJ2-3 TRBV5-5 15 TRBD2
CASRTGQGESSGNTIYF TRBJ1-3 TRBV2 17 TRBD1
CASSPPGQGTDTQYF TRBJ2-3 TRBV3-1/TRBV3-2 15 TRBD1
CSASDPWTSGGFEETQYF TRBJ2-5 TRBV20-1 18 TRBD2
CASSVSGYGYTF TRBJ1-2 TRBV6-6 12 NA
CASGAGGLTYGYTF TRBJ1-2 TRBV7-9 14 TRBD1
CASSLGGARTNEKLFF TRBJ1-4 TRBV5-5 16 NA
CASSLGSGVETQYF TRBJ2-5 TRBV7-9 14 TRBD2
CASSQEGAGYEQYF TRBJ2-7 TRBV4-3 14 NA
CASSQEAGSGGSDTQYF TRBJ2-3 TRBV4-3 17 TRBD2
CASSRTSTNEKLFF TRBJ1-4 TRBV6-5 14 NA
CASSSQGAVTDTQYF TRBJ2-3 TRBV11-3 15 NA
CASSPPTGSYEQYF TRBJ2-7 TRBV18 14 NA
CATSRDRSLQGQRAFF TRBJ1-1 TRBV15 16 TRBD1
CASSRSIRLAASNTGELFF TRBJ2-2 TRBV6-2/TRBV6-3 19 TRBD2
CATSQADNQPQHF TRBJ1-5 TRBV24-1 13 NA
CASSFFRQGNSPLHF TRBJ1-6 TRBV7-9 15 NA
CADFGGGLSYEQYF TRBJ2-7 TRBV7-7 14 TRBD2
CASRVAGGPFEQFF TRBJ2-1 TRBV4-1 14 TRBD2
CASSMTPGQGPFYSNQPQHF TRBJ1-5 TRBV7-9 20 TRBD1
CASSFLLGGDEQFF TRBJ2-1 TRBV7-8 14 NA
CASSLERDQYGYTF TRBJ1-2 TRBV5-4 14 NA
CASSITGGTGELFF TRBJ2-2 TRBV7-3 14 TRBD1
CASSQNRVLGADTQYF TRBJ2-3 TRBV4-2 16 NA
CASSHRRDHEQFF TRBJ2-1 TRBV5-8 13 NA
CASSLWGVPNSPLHF TRBJ1-6 TRBV27 15 NA
CASSPTLIHHEQFF TRBJ2-1 TRBV6-2/TRBV6-3 14 NA
CASSFSGYNEQFF TRBJ2-1 TRBV7-9 13 NA
CASRADRAGQPQHF TRBJ1-5 TRBV6-6 14 TRBD1
CASSLEGASYGYTF TRBJ1-2 TRBV7-9 14 NA
CASSQNRDRGRTGELFF TRBJ2-2 TRBV4-3 17 TRBD1